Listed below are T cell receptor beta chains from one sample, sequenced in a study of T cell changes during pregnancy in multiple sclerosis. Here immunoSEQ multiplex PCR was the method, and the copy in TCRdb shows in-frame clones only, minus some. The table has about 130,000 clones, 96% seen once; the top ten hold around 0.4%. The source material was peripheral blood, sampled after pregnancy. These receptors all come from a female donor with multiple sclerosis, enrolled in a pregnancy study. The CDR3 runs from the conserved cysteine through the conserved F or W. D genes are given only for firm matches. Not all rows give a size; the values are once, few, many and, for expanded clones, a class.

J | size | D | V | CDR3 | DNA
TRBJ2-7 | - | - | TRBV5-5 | CASSWREGGYEQYF | TGTGCCAGCAGCTGGAGGGAGGGGGGCTACGAGCAGTACTTC
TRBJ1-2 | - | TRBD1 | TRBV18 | CASSPPLGDRTNYGYTF | TGTGCCAGCTCACCACCATTGGGGGACAGGACCAACTATGGCTACACCTTC
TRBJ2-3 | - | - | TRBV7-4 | CASSFPGLPDTQYF | TGTGCCAGCAGCTTTCCGGGATTGCCAGATACGCAGTATTTT
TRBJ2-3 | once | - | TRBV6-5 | CASKTHASTDTQYF | TGTGCCAGCAAAACTCACGCTAGCACAGATACGCAGTATTTT
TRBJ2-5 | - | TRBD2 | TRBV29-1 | CSVALSGSRETQYF | TGCAGCGTAGCACTCAGCGGGAGCAGGGAGACCCAGTACTTC
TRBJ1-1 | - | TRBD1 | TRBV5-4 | CASSLGQGGVEAFF | TGTGCCAGCAGCTTAGGACAGGGGGGGGTTGAAGCTTTCTTT
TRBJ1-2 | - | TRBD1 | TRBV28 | CASRFPDREEGYTF | TGTGCCAGTAGATTCCCGGACAGGGAGGAGGGCTACACCTTC
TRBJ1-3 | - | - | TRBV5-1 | CASSLAGAGNTIYF | TGCGCCAGCAGCTTGGCGGGGGCTGGAAACACCATATATTTT
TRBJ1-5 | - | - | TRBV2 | CASSEAGGGQPQHF | TGTGCCAGCAGTGAAGCAGGGGGTGGTCAGCCCCAGCATTTT
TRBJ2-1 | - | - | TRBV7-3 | CASSLTGGSYNEQFF | TGTGCCAGCAGCTTAACAGGGGGCTCCTACAATGAGCAGTTCTTC
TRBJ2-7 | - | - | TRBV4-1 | CASSQGHTNSYEQYF | TGCGCCAGCAGCCAAGGACACACGAACTCCTACGAGCAGTACTTC
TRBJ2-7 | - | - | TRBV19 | CASKRGESSYEQYF | TGTGCCAGCAAAAGGGGCGAGAGCTCCTACGAGCAGTACTTC
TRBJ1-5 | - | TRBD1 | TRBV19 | CASSGQDQPQHF | TGTGCCAGTAGTGGACAGGATCAGCCCCAGCATTTT
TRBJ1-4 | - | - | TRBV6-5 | CASSGERAGREKLFF | TGTGCCAGCAGCGGCGAGCGGGCGGGTCGTGAAAAACTGTTTTTT
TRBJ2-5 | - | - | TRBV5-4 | CASRGTAQETQYF | TGTGCCAGCAGGGGCACTGCCCAAGAGACCCAGTACTTC
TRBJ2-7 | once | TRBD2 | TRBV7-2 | CASSLRWGGEQYF | TGTGCCAGCAGCTTGCGCTGGGGAGGGGAGCAGTACTTC
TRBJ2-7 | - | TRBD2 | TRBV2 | CASSDGSSGPYEQYF | TGTGCCAGCAGTGACGGGTCTAGCGGGCCCTACGAGCAGTACTTC
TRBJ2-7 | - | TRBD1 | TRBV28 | CASRGTGSHEQYF | TGTGCCAGCAGGGGGACAGGGTCACACGAGCAGTACTTC
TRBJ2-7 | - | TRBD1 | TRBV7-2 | CASSLDRGITYEQYF | TGTGCCAGCAGCCTAGACAGGGGGATAACCTACGAGCAGTACTTC
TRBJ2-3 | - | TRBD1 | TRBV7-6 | CASSYRGQKDVDF | TGTGCCAGCAGCTATAGGGGACAGAAGGACGTGGATTTT
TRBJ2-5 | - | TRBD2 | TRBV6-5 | CASSYLSGRNGETQYF | TGTGCCAGCAGTTACCTTAGCGGGAGGAATGGTGAGACCCAGTACTTC
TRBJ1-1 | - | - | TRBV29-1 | CSVLGGYTEAFF | TGCAGCGTTCTTGGCGGATACACTGAAGCTTTCTTT
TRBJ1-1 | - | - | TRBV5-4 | CASSATGGNTEAFF | TGTGCCAGCAGCGCCACAGGCGGGAACACTGAAGCTTTCTTT
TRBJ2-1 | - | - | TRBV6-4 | CASSTGWKNEQFF | TGTGCCAGCAGTACCGGGTGGAAAAATGAGCAGTTCTTC
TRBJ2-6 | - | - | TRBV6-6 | CASSYLAAGANVLTF | TGTGCCAGCAGTTACTTGGCTGCTGGGGCCAACGTCCTGACTTTC
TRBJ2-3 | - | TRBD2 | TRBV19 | CASSIVLAGVADTQYF | TGTGCCAGTAGTATAGTCTTAGCGGGAGTGGCAGATACGCAGTATTTT
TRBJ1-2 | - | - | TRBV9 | CASSVRLLYGYTF | TGTGCCAGCAGCGTGAGGTTGCTCTATGGCTACACCTTC
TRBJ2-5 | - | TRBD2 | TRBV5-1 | CASSGGAGGVKTQYF | TGCGCCAGCAGCGGAGGGGCGGGAGGAGTGAAGACCCAGTACTTC
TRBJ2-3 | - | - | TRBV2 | CASSVRGGDTQYF | TGTGCCAGCAGTGTAAGGGGGGGAGATACGCAGTATTTT
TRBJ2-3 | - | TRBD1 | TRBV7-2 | CASSFPHPTTGTDPDTQYF | TGTGCCAGCAGCTTTCCCCATCCCACGACCGGGACAGATCCAGATACGCAGTATTTT
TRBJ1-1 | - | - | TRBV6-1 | CASTRLYTEAFF | TGTGCCAGCACAAGACTATACACTGAAGCTTTCTTT
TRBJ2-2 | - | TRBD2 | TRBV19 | CASSSSGANTGELFF | TGTGCCAGTAGCTCCAGCGGGGCGAACACCGGGGAGCTGTTTTTT
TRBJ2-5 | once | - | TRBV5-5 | CASSLLLPFETQYF | TGTGCCAGCAGCTTGCTTCTCCCTTTTGAGACCCAGTACTTC
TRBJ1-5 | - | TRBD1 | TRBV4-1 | CASSQEETGLQPQHF | TGCGCCAGCAGCCAAGAGGAGACAGGGCTTCAGCCCCAGCATTTT
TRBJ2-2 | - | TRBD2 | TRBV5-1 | CASSDAGAVGELFF | TGCGCCAGCAGCGATGCGGGAGCAGTCGGGGAGCTGTTTTTT
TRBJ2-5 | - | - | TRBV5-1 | CASSLRQETQYF | TGCGCCAGCAGCTTACGGCAAGAGACCCAGTACTTC
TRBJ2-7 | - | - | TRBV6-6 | CAAGGRGSYEQYF | TGTGCAGCTGGGGGCAGGGGATCCTACGAGCAGTACTTC
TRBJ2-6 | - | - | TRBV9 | CASSVAFGSGANVLTF | TGTGCCAGCAGCGTAGCTTTCGGCTCTGGGGCCAACGTCCTGACTTTC
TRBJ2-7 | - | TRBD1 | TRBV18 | CASSPGIGTGTFYEQYF | TGTGCCAGCTCACCAGGAATTGGGACAGGGACCTTCTACGAGCAGTACTTC
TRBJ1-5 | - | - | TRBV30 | CAWSDSSSQPQHF | TGTGCCTGGAGTGACAGTTCAAGTCAGCCCCAGCATTTT
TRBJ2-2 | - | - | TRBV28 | CAWQSRRTGELFF | TGTGCGTGGCAGTCCAGGCGCACCGGGGAGCTGTTTTTT
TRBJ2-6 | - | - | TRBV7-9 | CASSLAGGSGANVLTF | TGTGCCAGCAGCTTAGCCGGGGGCTCTGGGGCCAACGTCCTGACTTTC